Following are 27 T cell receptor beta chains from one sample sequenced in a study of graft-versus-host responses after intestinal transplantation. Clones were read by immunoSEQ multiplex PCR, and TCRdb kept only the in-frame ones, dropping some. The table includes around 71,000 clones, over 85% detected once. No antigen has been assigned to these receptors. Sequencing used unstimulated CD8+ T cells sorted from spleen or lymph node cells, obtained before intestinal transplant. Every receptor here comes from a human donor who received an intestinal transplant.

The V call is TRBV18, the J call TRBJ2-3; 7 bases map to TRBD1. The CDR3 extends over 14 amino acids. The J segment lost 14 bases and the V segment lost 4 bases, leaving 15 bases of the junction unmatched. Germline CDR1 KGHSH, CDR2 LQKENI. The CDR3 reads CASSLSWTGLGWYF. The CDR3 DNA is TGTGCCAGCTCACTGAGTTGGACAGGCCTAGGATGGTATTTT.

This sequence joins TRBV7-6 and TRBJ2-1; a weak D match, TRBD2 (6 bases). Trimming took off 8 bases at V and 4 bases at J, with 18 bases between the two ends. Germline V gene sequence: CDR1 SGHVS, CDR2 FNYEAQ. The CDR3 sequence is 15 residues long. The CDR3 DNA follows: TGTGCCAGCGCCACGGGGGAGAACGTTTACAATGAGCAGTTCTTC. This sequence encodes CASATGENVYNEQFF.

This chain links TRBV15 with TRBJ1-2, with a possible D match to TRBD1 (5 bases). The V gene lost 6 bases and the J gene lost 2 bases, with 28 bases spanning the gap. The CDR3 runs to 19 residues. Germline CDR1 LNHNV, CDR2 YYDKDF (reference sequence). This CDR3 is CATSSITGTERLANYGYTF. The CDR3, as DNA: TGTGCCACCAGTTCAATTACCGGGACCGAAAGACTTGCCAACTATGGCTACACCTTC. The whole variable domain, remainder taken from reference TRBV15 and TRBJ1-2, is DAMVIQNPRYQVTQFGKPVTLSCSQTLNHNVMYWYQQKSSQAPKLLFHYYDKDFNNEADTPDNFQSRRPNTSFCFLDIRSPGLGDTAMYLCATSSITGTERLANYGYTFGSGTRLTVV.

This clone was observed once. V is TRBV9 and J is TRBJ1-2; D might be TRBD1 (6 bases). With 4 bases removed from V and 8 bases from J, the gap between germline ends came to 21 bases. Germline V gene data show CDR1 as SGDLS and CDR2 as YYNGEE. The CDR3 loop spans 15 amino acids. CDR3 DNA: TGTGCCAGCAGCCTAAATCGGGGGGCTGCTCGGGGCTACACCTTC. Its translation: CASSLNRGAARGYTF. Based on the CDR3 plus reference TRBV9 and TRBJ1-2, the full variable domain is DSGVTQTPKHLITATGQRVTLRCSPRSGDLSVYWYQQSLDQGLQFLIQYYNGEERAKGNILERFSAQQFPDLHSELNLSSLELGDSALYFCASSLNRGAARGYTFGSGTRLTVV.

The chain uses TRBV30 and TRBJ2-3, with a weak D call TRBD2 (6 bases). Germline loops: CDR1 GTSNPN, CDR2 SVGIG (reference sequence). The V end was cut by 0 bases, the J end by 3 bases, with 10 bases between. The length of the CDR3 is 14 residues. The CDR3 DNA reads TGTGCCTGGAGTGTAGTAGCGGAGACAGATACGCAGTATTTT. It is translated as CAWSVVAETDTQYF.

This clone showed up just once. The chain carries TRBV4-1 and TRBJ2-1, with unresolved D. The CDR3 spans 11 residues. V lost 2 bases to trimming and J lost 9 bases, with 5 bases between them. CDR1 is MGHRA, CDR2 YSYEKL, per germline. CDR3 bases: TGCGCCAGCAGCCAACTGGGTGAGCAGTTCTTC. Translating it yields CASSQLGEQFF.

CDR3 protein: CASSRSLATQETQYF. CDR3 nucleotides: TGTGCCAGCTCACGATCACTAGCGACCCAAGAGACCCAGTACTTC. The V call is TRBV18, the J call TRBJ2-5; 7 positions agree with TRBD2. CDR3 length: 15 amino acids. J was trimmed by 1 base and V by 4 bases; bases with no gene match: 6. Germline-derived CDR1 and CDR2 are KGHSH and LQKENI.

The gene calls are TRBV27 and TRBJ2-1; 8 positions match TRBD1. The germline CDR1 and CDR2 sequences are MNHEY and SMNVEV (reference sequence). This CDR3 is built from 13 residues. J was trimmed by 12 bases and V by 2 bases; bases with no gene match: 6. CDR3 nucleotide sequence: TGTGCCAGCAGTTTAGTCAGGGGGCGCGGGCAGTTCTTC. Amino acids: CASSLVRGRGQFF.

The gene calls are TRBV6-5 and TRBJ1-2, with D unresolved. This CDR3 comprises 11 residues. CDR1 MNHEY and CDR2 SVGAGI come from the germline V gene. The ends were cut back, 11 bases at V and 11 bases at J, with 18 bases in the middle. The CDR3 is CAAKGRPDYTF. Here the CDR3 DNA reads TGTGCCGCGAAAGGGAGGCCCGATTACACCTTC.

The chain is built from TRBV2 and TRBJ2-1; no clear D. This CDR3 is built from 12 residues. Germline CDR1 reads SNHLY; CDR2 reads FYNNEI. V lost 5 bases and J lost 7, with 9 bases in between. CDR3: CASSSDRNEQFF. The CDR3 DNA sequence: TGTGCCAGCAGTAGCGACCGGAATGAGCAGTTCTTC.

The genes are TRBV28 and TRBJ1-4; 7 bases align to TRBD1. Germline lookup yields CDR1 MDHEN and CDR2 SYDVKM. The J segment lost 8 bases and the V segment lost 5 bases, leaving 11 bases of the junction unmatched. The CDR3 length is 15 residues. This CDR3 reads CASSPLQGIREKLFF. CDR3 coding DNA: TGTGCCAGCAGTCCCCTACAGGGGATTCGGGAAAAACTGTTTTTT.

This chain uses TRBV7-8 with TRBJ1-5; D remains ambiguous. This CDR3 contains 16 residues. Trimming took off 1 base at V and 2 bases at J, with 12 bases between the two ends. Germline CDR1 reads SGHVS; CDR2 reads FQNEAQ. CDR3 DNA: TGTGCCAGCAGCTTAGGCAGCCCCCCGGGCAATCAGCCCCAGCATTTT. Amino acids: CASSLGSPPGNQPQHF.

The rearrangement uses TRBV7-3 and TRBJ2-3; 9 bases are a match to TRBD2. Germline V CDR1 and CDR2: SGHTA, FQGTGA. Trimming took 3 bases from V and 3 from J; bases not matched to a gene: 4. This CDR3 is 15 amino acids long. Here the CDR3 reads CASSLRGRATDTQYF. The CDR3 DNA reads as TGTGCCAGCAGCTTGCGCGGGAGGGCAACAGATACGCAGTATTTT.

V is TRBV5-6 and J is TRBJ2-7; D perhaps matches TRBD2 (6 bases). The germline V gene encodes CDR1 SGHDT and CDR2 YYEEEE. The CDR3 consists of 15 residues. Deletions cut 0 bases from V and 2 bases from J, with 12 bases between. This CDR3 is CASSLATSYTYEQYF. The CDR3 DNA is TGTGCCAGCAGCTTGGCGACTAGTTATACCTACGAGCAGTACTTC. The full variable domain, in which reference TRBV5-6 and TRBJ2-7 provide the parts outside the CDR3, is DAGVTQSPTHLIKTRGQQVTLRCSPKSGHDTVSWYQQALGQGPQFIFQYYEEEERQRGNFPDRFSGHQFPNYSSELNVNALLLGDSALYLCASSLATSYTYEQYFGPGTRLTVT.

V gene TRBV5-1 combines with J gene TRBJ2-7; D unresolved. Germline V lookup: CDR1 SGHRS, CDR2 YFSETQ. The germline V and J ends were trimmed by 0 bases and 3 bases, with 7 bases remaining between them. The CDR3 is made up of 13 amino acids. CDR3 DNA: TGCGCCAGCAGCTTGGACACCAACTACGAGCAGTACTTC. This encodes CASSLDTNYEQYF.

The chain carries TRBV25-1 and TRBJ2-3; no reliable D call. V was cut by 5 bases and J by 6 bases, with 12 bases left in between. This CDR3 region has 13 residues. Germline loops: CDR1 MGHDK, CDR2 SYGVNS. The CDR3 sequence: CASSQQLGDTQYF. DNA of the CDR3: TGTGCCAGCAGTCAACAACTGGGGGATACGCAGTATTTT.

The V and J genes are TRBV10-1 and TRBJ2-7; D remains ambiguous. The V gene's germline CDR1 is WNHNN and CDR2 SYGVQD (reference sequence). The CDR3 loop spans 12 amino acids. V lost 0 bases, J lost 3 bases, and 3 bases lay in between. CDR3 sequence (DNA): TGCGCCAGCAGTGAGTCCGGCTACGAGCAGTACTTC. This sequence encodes CASSESGYEQYF.

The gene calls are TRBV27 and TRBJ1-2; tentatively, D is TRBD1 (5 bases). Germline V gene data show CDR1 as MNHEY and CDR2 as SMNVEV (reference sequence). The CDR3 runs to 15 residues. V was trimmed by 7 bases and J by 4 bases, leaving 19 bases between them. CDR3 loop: CASTAGRGDGYGYTF. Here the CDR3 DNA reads TGTGCCAGCACCGCGGGGAGGGGAGACGGCTATGGCTACACCTTC.

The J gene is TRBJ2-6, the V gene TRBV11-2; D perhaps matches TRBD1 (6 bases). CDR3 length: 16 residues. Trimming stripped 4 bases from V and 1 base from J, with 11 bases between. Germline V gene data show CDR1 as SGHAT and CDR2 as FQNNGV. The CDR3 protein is CASSSQTGSGANVLTF. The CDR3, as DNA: TGTGCCAGCAGCTCACAGACAGGTTCTGGGGCCAACGTCCTGACTTTC.

The CDR3 DNA reads TGTGCCAGCAGCCTAGAGGGTCTAAAGGCGGATACGCAGTATTTT. As protein: CASSLEGLKADTQYF. The V gene is TRBV7-6, the J gene TRBJ2-3, with a tentative D call TRBD2 (5 bases). The V gene's germline CDR1 is SGHVS and CDR2 FNYEAQ. This CDR3 contains 15 residues. Deletions cut 5 bases from V and 6 bases from J, with 18 bases between. The full variable domain, rest sourced from reference TRBV7-6 and TRBJ2-3, is GAGVSQSPRYKVTKRGQDVALRCDPISGHVSLYWYRQALGQGPEFLTYFNYEAQQDKSGLPNDRFSAERPEGSISTLTIQRTEQRDSAMYRCASSLEGLKADTQYFGPGTRLTVL.

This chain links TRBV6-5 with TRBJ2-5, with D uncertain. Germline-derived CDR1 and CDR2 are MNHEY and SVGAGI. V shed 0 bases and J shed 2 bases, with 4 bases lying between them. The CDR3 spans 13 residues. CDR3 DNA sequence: TGTGCCAGCAGTTACTCTGGGCAAGAGACCCAGTACTTC. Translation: CASSYSGQETQYF.

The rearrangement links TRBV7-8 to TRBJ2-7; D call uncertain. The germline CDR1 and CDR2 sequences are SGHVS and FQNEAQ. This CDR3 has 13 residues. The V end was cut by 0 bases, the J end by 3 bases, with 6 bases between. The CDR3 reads CASSLASRYEQYF. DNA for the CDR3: TGTGCCAGCAGCTTAGCGTCCCGCTACGAGCAGTACTTC. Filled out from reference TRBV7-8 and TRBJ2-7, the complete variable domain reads GAGVSQSPRYKVAKRGQDVALRCDPISGHVSLFWYQQALGQGPEFLTYFQNEAQLDKSGLPSDRFFAERPEGSVSTLKIQRTQQEDSAVYLCASSLASRYEQYFGPGTRLTVT.

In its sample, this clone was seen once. In DNA, the CDR3 is TGTGCCAGCAGCTTAGTAATCGGGGCCGGGACAGGGGACACAGATACGCAGTATTTT. This gives the protein CASSLVIGAGTGDTDTQYF. The chain combines TRBV7-8 with TRBJ2-3; 10 nucleotides agree with TRBD1. CDR1 SGHVS and CDR2 FQNEAQ come from the germline V gene. Unmatched junction bases numbered 12, after V lost 1 base and J lost 2 bases. The CDR3 has 19 amino acids.

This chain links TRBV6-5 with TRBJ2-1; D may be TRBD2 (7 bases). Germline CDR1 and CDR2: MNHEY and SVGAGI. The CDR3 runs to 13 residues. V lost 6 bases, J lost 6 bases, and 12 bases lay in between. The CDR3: CASRLGGLNEQFF. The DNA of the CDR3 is TGTGCCAGCAGACTGGGGGGGCTCAATGAGCAGTTCTTC.

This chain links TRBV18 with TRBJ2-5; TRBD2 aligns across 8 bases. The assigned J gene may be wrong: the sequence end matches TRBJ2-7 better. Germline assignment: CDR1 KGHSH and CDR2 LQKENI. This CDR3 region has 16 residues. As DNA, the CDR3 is TGTGCCAGCTCACCATTGATCCTAGCGGGCCCATACGAGCAGTACTTC. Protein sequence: CASSPLILAGPYEQYF.

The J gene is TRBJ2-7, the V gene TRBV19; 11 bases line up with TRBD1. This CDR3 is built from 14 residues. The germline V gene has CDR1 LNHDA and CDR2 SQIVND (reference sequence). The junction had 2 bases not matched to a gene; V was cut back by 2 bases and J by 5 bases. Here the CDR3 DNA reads TGTGCCAGTAGTATATGGACAGGGGGCGACGAGCAGTACTTC. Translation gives CASSIWTGGDEQYF.

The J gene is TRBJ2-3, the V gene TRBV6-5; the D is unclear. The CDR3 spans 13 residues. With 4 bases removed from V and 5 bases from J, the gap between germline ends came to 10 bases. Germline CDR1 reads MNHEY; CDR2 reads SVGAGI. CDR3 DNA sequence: TGTGCCAGCAGTTCACCCAGTCGAGATACGCAGTATTTT. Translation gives CASSSPSRDTQYF.